The clone carrying this T cell receptor beta chain was seen only once. Its target is not known. The CDR3 is made up of 11 amino acids. V was clipped by 2 bases and J by 15 bases, with 8 bases between them. The V gene's germline CDR1 is MDHEN and CDR2 SYDVKM. The data originate from a study of T cells in localized non-small cell lung cancer. Findings and limits, study-wide: Of the tissues analyzed, uninvolved adjacent lung showed maximal T cell clonality, greater than tumor. Sequencing covered just one tumor region, so heterogeneity cannot be ruled out. Longer overall survival was linked to higher blood T cell density. The study detected a median roughly 61 of the top 100 tumor clones in adjacent lung.

Produced via immunoSEQ multiplex PCR; TCRdb's table is partial and in-frame only. In the table there are 75,000 to 90,000 clones, 84% of which are singletons. This sequence originates from a man aged 35 to 69 with stage I lung adenocarcinoma. The sample was peripheral blood, taken before any cancer treatment. The chain employs TRBV28 and TRBJ1-6, with D possibly being TRBD1 (5 bases). This CDR3 reads CASSLGTLLHF. The CDR3 nucleotides are TGTGCCAGCAGTTTAGGGACCCTCCTCCACTTT. The full variable domain, in which reference TRBV28 and TRBJ1-6 provide the parts outside the CDR3, is DVKVTQSSRYLVKRTGEKVFLECVQDMDHENMFWYRQDPGLGLRLIYFSYDVKMKEKGDIPEGYSVSREKKERFSLILESASTNQTSMYLCASSLGTLLHFGNGTRLTVT.